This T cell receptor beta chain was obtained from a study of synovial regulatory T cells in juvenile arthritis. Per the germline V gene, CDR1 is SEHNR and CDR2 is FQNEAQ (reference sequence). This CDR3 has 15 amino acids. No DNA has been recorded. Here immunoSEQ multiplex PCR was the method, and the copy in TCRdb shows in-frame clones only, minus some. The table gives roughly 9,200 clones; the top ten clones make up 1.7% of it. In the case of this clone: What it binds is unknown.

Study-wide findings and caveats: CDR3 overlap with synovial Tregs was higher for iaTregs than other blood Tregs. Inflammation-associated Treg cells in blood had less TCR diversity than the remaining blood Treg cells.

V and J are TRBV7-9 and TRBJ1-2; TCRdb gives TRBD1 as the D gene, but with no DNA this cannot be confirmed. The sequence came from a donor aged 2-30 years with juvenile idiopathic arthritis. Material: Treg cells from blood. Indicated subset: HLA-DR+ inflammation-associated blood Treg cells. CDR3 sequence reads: CASSSMGQINYGYTF.